This entry is about one T cell receptor beta chain. The data stem from a study of blood T cell repertoires in COVID-19. Turning to the study itself: Researchers got acute and convalescent COVID-19 samples from the United States, Italy and Spain. From T cells, B-cell-depleted T cells, or PBMCs came the material, which was cDNA or gDNA.

Germline values: CDR1 DFQATT, CDR2 SNEGSKA (reference sequence). CDR3 length: 14 amino acids. The V end was cut by 3 bases, the J end by 7 bases, with 13 bases between. Original processing notes: Estimates of nucleated cell counts were drawn from the amplification of reference gene primers. Measured with immunoSEQ multiplex PCR; TCRdb has only the in-frame clones, and not every one. From that table come the V and J calls and clone size; the DNA was used to work out D and trimming. Among 150,000 to 180,000 clones listed, about 83% were seen once. It was during active infection that Seattle patients were enrolled and then longitudinally followed.

Input material: peripheral blood. The origin of this receptor is an older woman with COVID-19, enrolled during active disease. The chain links TRBV20-1 to TRBJ1-6, with D perhaps TRBD1 (6 bases). CDR3 amino acids: CSASGGSSNSPLHF. CDR3 bases: TGCAGTGCTAGTGGGGGCAGTTCGAATTCACCCCTCCACTTT.